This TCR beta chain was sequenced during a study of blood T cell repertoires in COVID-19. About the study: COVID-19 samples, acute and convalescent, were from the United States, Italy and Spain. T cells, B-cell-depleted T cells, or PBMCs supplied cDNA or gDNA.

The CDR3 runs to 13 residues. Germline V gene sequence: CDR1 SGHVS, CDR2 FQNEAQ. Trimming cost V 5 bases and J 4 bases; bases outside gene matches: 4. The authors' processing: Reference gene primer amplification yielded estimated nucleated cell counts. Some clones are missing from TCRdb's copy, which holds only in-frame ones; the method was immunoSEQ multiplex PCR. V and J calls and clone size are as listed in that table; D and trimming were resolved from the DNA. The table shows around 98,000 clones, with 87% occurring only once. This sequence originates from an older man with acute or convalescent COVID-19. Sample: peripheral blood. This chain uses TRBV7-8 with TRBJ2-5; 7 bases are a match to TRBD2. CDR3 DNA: TGTGCCAGCAGCCCCCAGCGGGGAGAGACCCAGTACTTC. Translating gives CASSPQRGETQYF.